Below, one T cell receptor beta chain is given with its context. Study processing details: Reference gene primer amplification in the assay estimated nucleated cell counts. Repertoires were generated with immunoSEQ multiplex PCR, while TCRdb's copy carries only in-frame clones and drops some. Clone size and V and J calls were adopted from that table, with D and trimming inferred from the DNA. The table has approximately 60,000 clones, around three quarters seen once; the top ten hold under 7%. The sample belongs to a study of blood T cell repertoires in COVID-19. Study information: The United States, Italy and Spain provided the acute and convalescent COVID-19 samples.

This CDR3 comprises 15 residues. V lost 5 bases to trimming and J lost 4 bases, with 15 bases between them. The germline V gene has CDR1 SEHNR and CDR2 FQNEAQ (reference sequence). The source is a human donor in a cohort sampled during active COVID-19. This chain uses TRBV7-9 with TRBJ2-1; maybe TRBD2 (6 bases). The sequenced sample consisted of peripheral blood. CDR3 sequence reads: CASSKLGGTYNEQFF. CDR3 nucleotides: TGTGCCAGCAGCAAACTCGGGGGTACATACAATGAGCAGTTCTTC.